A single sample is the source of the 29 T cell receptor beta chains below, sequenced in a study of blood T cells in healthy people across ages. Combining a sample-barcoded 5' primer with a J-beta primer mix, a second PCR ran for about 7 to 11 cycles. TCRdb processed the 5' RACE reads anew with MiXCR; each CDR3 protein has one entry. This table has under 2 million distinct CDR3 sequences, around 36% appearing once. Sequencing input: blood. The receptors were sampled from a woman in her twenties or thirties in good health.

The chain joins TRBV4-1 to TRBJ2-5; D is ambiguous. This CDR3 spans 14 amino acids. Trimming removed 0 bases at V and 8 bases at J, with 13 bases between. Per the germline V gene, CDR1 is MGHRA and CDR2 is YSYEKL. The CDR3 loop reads CASSQDATTDTQYF. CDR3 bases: TGCGCCAGCAGCCAAGACGCAACAACCGACACCCAGTACTTC.

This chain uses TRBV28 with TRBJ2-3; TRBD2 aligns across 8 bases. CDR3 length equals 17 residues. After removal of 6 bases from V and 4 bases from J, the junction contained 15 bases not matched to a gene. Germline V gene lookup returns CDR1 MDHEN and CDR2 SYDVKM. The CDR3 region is CASSPPSGGGTADTQYF. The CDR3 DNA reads TGTGCCAGCAGCCCCCCGTCCGGGGGGGGGACCGCAGATACGCAGTATTTT.

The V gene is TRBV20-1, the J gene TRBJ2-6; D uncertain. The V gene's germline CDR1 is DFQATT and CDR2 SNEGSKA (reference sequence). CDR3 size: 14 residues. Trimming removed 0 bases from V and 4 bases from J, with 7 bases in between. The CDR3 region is CSARDLMGANVLTF. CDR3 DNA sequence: TGCAGTGCTAGAGATCTTATGGGGGCCAACGTCCTGACTTTC.

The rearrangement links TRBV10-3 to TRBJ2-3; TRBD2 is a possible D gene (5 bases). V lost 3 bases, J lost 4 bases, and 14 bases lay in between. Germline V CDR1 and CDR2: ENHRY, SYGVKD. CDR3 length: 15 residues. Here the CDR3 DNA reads TGTGCCATCAGTGACCGGGCCGCGGGTCCAGATACGCAGTATTTT. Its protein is CAISDRAAGPDTQYF.

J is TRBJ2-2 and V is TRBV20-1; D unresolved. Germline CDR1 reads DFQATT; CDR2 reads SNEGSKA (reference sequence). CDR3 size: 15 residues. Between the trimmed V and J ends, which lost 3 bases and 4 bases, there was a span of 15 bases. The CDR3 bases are TGCAGTGCTAGCCAGGAACACCGGAGCACCGGGGAGCTGTTTTTT. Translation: CSASQEHRSTGELFF.

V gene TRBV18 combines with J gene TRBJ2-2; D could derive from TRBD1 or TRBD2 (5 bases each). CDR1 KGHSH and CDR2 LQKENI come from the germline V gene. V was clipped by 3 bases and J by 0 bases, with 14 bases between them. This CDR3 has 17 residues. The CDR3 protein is CASSPAGTRTNTGELFF. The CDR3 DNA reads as TGTGCCAGCTCACCTGCCGGGACGAGGACGAACACCGGGGAGCTGTTTTTT.

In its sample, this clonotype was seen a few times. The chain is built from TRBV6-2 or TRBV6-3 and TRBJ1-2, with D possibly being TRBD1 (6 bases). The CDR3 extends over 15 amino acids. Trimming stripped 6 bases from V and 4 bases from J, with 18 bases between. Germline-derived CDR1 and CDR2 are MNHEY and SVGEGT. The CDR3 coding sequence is TGTGCCAGCAGCTCCAGGGGAAGGCGGGGCTATGGCTACACCTTC. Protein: CASSSRGRRGYGYTF.

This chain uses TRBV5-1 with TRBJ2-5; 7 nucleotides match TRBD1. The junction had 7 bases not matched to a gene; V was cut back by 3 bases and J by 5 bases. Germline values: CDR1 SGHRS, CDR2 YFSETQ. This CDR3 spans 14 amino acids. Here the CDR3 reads CASSWPDRAETQYF. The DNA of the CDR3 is TGCGCCAGCAGCTGGCCCGACAGGGCGGAGACCCAGTACTTC.

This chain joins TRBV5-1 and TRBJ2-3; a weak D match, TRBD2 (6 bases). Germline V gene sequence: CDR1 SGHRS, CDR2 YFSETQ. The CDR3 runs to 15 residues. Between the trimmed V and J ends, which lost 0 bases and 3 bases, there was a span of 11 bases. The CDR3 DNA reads TGCGCCAGCAGCTTGGAGGCGGGGAGGACAGATACGCAGTATTTT. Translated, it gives CASSLEAGRTDTQYF. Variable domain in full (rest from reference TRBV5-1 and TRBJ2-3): KAGVTQTPRYLIKTRGQQVTLSCSPISGHRSVSWYQQTPGQGLQFLFEYFSETQRNKGNFPGRFSGRQFSNSRSEMNVSTLELGDSALYLCASSLEAGRTDTQYFGPGTRLTVL.

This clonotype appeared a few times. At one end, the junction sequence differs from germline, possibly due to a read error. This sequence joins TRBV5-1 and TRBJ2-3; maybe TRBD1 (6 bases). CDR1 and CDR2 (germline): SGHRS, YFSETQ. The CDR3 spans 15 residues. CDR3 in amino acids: CTSSPGALRTDTQYF. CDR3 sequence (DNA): TGCACCAGCAGCCCAGGGGCCCTTCGGACAGATACGCAGTATTTT.

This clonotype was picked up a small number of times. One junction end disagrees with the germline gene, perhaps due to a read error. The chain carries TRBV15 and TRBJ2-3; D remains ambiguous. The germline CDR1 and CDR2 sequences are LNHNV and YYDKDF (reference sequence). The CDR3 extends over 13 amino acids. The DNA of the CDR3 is TGTGCCACCAGCAGAGGCCGAGTAGATACGCGGTATTTT. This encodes CATSRGRVDTRYF.

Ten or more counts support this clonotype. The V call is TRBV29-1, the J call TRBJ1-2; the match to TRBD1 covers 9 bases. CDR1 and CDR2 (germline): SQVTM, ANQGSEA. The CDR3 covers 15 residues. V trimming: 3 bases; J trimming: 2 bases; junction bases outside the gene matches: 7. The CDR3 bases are TGCAGCGTTGAGGGCACGGACAGGGGAAACTATGGCTACACCTTC. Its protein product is CSVEGTDRGNYGYTF.

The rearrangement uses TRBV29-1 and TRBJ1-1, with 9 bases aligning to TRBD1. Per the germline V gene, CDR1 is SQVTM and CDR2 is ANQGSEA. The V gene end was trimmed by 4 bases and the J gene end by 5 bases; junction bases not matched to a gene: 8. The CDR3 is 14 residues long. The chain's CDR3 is CSVAPGTGTTEAFF. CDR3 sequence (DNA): TGCAGCGTTGCCCCCGGGACAGGGACTACTGAAGCTTTCTTT.

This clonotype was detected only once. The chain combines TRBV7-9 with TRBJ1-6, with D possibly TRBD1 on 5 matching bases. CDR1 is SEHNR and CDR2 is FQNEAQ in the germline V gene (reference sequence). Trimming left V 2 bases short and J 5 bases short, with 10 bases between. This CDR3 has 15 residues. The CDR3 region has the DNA TGTGCCAGCAGCTTATCGACAGCAAATAATTCACCCCTCCACTTT. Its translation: CASSLSTANNSPLHF. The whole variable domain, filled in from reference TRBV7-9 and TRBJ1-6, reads DTGVSQNPRHKITKRGQNVTFRCDPISEHNRLYWYRQTLGQGPEFLTYFQNEAQLEKSRLLSDRFSAERPKGSFSTLEIQRTEQGDSAMYLCASSLSTANNSPLHFGNGTRLTVT.

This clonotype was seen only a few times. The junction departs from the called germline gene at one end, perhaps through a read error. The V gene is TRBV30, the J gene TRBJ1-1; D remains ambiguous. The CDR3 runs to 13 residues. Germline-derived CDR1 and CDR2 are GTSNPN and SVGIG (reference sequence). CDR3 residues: CARSVGELAEAFF. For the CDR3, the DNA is TGTGCCCGGAGTGTAGGAGAGTTGGCTGAAGCTTTCTTT.

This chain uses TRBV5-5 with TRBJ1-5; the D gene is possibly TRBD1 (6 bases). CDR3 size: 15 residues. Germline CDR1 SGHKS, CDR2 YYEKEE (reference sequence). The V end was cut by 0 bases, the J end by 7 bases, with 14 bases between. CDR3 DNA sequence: TGTGCCAGCAGCTTGGTTTGGCAGGGGTACCAGCCCCAGCATTTT. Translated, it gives CASSLVWQGYQPQHF.

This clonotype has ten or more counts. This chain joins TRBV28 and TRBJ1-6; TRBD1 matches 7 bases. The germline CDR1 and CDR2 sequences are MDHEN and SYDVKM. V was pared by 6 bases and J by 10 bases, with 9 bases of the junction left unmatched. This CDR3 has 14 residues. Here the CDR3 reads CASSPDRDGSPLHF. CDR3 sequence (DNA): TGTGCCAGCAGCCCTGACAGGGATGGATCACCCCTCCACTTT.

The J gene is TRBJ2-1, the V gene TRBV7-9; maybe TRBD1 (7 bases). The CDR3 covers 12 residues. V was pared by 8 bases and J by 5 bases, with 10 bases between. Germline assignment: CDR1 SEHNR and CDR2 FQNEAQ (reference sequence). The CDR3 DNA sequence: TGTGCCAGCGCCAGGGGGGACAATGAGCAGTTCTTC. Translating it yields CASARGDNEQFF.

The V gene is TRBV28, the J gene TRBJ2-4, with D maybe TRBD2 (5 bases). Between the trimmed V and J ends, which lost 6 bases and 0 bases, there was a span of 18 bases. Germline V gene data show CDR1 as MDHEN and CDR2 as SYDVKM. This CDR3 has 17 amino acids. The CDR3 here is CASSRSGSRGAKNIQYF. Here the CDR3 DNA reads TGTGCCAGCAGCCGCTCGGGATCCCGGGGAGCCAAAAACATTCAGTACTTC.

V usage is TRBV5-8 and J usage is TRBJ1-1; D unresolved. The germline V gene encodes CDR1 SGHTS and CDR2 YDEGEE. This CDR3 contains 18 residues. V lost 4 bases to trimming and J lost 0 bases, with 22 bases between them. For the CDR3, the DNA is TGTGCCAGCAGCCGGATTCTTGGGGTAGGGTTCGTGAACACTGAAGCTTTCTTT. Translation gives CASSRILGVGFVNTEAFF.

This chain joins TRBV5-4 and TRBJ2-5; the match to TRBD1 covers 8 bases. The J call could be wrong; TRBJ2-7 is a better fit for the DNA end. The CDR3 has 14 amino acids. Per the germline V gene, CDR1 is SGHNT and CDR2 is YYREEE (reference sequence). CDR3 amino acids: CASSLGTGINEQYF. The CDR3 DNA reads TGTGCCAGCAGCTTGGGGACAGGGATCAACGAGCAGTACTTC.

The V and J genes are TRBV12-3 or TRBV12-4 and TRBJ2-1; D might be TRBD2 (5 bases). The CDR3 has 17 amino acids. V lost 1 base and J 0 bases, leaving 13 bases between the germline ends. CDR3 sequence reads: CASSLGAGISSYNEQFF. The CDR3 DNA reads TGTGCCAGCAGTTTAGGTGCCGGGATAAGCTCCTACAATGAGCAGTTCTTC.

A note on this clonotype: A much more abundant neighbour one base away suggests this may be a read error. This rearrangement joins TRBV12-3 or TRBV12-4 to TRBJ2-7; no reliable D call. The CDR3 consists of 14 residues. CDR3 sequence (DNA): TGTGCCGGCAGTTTAAACAGCAACTCCTACGAGCAGTACTTC. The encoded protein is CAGSLNSNSYEQYF.

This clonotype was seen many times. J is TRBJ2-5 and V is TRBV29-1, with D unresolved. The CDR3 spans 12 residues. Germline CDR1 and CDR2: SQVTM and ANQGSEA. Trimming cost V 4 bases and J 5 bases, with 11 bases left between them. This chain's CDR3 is CSVGGVWETQYF. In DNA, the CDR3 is TGCAGCGTTGGTGGGGTCTGGGAGACCCAGTACTTC.

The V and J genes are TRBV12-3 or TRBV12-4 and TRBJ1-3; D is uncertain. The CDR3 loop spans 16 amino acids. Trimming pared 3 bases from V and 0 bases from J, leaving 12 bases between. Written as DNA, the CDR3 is TGTGCCAGCAGTTTGTCACTCACGAGCTCTGGAAACACCATATATTTT. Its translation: CASSLSLTSSGNTIYF.

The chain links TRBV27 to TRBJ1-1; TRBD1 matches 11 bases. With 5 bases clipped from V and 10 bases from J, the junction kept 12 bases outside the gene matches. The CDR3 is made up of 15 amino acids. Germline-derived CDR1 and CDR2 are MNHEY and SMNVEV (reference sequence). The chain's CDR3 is CASSLAGQGALVAFF. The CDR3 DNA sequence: TGTGCCAGCAGTCTCGCCGGACAGGGGGCTTTGGTAGCTTTCTTT.

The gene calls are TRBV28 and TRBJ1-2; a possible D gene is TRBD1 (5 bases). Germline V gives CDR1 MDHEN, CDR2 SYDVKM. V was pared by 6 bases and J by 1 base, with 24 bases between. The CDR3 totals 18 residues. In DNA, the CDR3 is TGTGCCAGCAGCCTCAACTATATAGGGGACGGCAATAACTATGGCTACACCTTC. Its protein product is CASSLNYIGDGNNYGYTF.

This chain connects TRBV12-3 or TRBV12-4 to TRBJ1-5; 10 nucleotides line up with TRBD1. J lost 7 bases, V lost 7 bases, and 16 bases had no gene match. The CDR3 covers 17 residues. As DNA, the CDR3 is TGTGCCAGCACCATTTCGACAGGGGGCACGAGGGGACAGCCCCAGCATTTT. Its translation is CASTISTGGTRGQPQHF.

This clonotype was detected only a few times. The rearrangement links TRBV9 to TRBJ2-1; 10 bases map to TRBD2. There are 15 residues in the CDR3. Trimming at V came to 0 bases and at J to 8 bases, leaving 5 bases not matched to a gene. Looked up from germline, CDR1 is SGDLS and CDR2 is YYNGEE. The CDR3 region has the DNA TGTGCCAGCAGCGTAGGCAGCGGGGGGGTTTATGAGCAGTTCTTC. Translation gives CASSVGSGGVYEQFF.